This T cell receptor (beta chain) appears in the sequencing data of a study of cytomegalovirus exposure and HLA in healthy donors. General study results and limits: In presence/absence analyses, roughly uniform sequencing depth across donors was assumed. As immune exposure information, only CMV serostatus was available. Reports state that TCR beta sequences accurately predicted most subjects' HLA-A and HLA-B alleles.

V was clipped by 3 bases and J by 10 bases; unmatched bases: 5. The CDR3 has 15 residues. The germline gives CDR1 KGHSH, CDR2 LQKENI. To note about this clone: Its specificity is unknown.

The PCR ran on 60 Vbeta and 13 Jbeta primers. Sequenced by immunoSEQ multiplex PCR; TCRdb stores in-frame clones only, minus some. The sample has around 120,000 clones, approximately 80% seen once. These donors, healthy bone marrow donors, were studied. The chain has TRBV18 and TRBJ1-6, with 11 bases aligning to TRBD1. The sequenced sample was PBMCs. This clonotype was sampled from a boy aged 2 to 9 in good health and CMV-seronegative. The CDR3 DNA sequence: TGTGCCAGCTCACCCCCCGGGACAGGGGGATCACCCCTCCACTTT. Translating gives CASSPPGTGGSPLHF.